Described below is a single TCR beta chain sequence and its context. Ten or more counts support this clonotype. Its cognate antigen has yet to be identified. Base quality data are lacking; no much larger clone is found one base away. The data were obtained in a study of regulatory T cells in long-lasting Graves disease (dated by TCRdb to the early 2020s). For context, the study as a whole: Antithyroid drugs had been taken for less than 3 months by newly diagnosed Graves' disease patients. TCR sequencing covered some 13 persistent and approximately 20 newly diagnosed Graves' disease patients, some 35 samples in total. The study was conducted in China and was registered as a clinical trial. Patients with persistent Graves' disease were compared with patients with newly diagnosed Graves' disease using TCR sequencing and RNA sequencing of peripheral blood.

Per the publication, the time point label means: newly diagnosed GD, antithyroid drugs for less than 3 months. For both TCR sequencing and RNA sequencing, RNA was extracted from PBMCs using TRIzol. Graves' disease was diagnosed according to American Thyroid Association guidelines. Patients for the study were recruited at an endocrinology department in Xi'an, China. Each patient gave about 9.1 milliliters of peripheral blood, collected in an EDTA anticoagulant tube. Ficoll Paque Plus density gradient separation was used to isolate PBMCs, and no further T cell sorting was performed. RNA quality was checked with an Agilent 2100 Bioanalyzer and agarose gel, and concentration with a NanoDrop 2000. The library was produced with multiplex PCR. These reads were obtained on an Illumina HiSeq 4000. To build TCR beta libraries, CDR3 regions were amplified by Arm-PCR using iRepertoire HTBI primers. PCR products were gel purified before sequencing. In the authors' own workflow: A total of fewer than 65 TRBV and some 15 TRBJ segments were identified across samples and were used for gene usage analysis of CDR3 amino acid clonotypes. COPE and FqMerger were used to merge the filtered high-quality paired reads into contigs. BLAST was used to align contigs to the IMGT TRBV, TRBD and TRBJ reference genes, and CDR3 was defined following IMGT. Clonotypes above 0.1% frequency were classified as highly expanded clones. Repertoire diversity was measured by Shannon entropy, and V-J evenness by the Gini coefficient. A clonotype was considered public if more than one individual shared it. TCRdb applied fastp at Q25 and MiXCR to the public reads, then kept only in-frame beta chains. Identical CDR3 protein sequences are pooled into one entry, listed with their most common genes and DNA. These V and J calls rely on TCRdb rather than the paper's analysis. This sample gives roughly 440,000 distinct CDR3 sequences in total; about 15% of them show up just once. Jointly, the top ten make up about a quarter of the sample.

From its cysteine to its phenylalanine, the CDR3 spans 14 amino acids. Only CDR3 DNA remains: 42 bases, in frame from the first base. For CDR1 and CDR2, the germline V gene (reference sequence) lists WNHNN and SYGVQD. The junction carries 13 bases between V and J, which are trimmed by 6 bases and 5 bases respectively. The paper's findings and limits, for the study overall: Persistent Graves' disease patients showed lower TCR Shannon entropy and fewer highly expanded clones than newly diagnosed patients, suggesting clonal expansion. Only the TCR beta chain was sequenced and analyzed. More public clonotypes were shared among persistent patients (around 2,600) than among newly diagnosed patients (roughly 1,000). Preferential use of TRBV28, TRBJ1-2 and TRBJ2-5 was observed in persistent disease, whereas TRBV20-1 and TRBJ2-1 were favored in newly diagnosed disease. Only peripheral blood was studied, because thyroid tissue, the primary lesion, was inaccessible. The authors noted that the small sample size was a limitation that may lower accuracy.

This same sample was also part of a study on T cells in Graves' hyperthyroidism and ophthalmopathy. Drawing on the second study: A patient counted as having stable Graves' hyperthyroidism if no progression to ophthalmopathy occurred over 18 months of follow-up. Hyperthyroidism patients were newly diagnosed, had a disease duration of under 2 months, and were aged 18 to 65 years. Exclusion was applied to patients with uncontrolled infections, other autoimmune diseases, pregnancy or lactation. Diagnoses were based on clinical symptoms, serum thyroxine and TRAb, thyroid ultrasound and orbital computed tomography. The TCR CDR3 was subjected to a first round of RT-PCR using the HTBI primer set and the Qiagen OneStep RT-PCR kit. Most expanded thyroid clonotypes (frequency above 0.001) were also found in blood, which suggests that blood repertoires may mirror thyroid immune responses. Ophthalmopathy was separated from stable hyperthyroidism by a 13 V-J signature model, with around 90% sensitivity and 81% to 82% specificity obtained in cross-validation and 80%/75% obtained in testing. In validation, progression to ophthalmopathy was predicted by the model with 70% to 71% sensitivity and around 75% specificity, a median of roughly 6 months before onset. To identify distinguishing TCR V-J signatures, a discovery cohort of about a hundred patients was used, comprising 43 with Graves' ophthalmopathy and around 57 with stable Graves' hyperthyroidism. Whether ophthalmopathy could be predicted prospectively was tested in an independent validation cohort made up of under 20 hyperthyroidism patients plus 17 patients who later progressed to ophthalmopathy. The 100 or so discovery patients were randomly split 7:3 into training and test sets. Thyroid tissue and blood T-cell repertoires from roughly six Graves' hyperthyroidism patients were also compared in the study. After blood sampling, hyperthyroidism patients were treated with methimazole at a starting dose of 30 mg daily, and ophthalmopathy patients were treated with high-dose intravenous methylprednisolone. A second multiplex PCR round built the libraries, followed by size selection and purification. Paired-end sequencing of the libraries was performed with 100 bp reads on an Illumina HiSeq2000. SOAPnuke was used to process the raw data, removing reads that contained adapters or uncalled bases, had a mean Phred below 15, or lacked an exact match to the constant primer or identifier. COPE v1.2.5 was used to merge the high-quality paired reads, and each unique nucleotide sequence was defined as a clonotype. MiTCR v1.1 was used to align the clonotypes against IMGT TRBV, TRBD and TRBJ reference segments. The analysis was restricted to V-J combinations with a frequency above 0.0001, which together covered 99.2% of the repertoires. The TCS score was defined as F50 (clonal expansion) divided by E x V (chaos), with BLOSUM62-based TCRdist calculated between CDR3 peptides within each V-J. Welch's t-statistics and random forest reduced around 520 V-J features to some 14, which were used in a naive Bayes classifier (R e1071). No statistical method was used to set the sample size in advance, and investigators knew the group allocation. The paper describes TCR Vbeta CDR3 sequencing of fewer than 150 peripheral blood samples, made up of about 41 ophthalmopathy patients, around 73 hyperthyroidism patients and 17 progressor patients.

The chain is made from TRBV10-1 and TRBJ2-2; TRBD1 is possibly the D segment (6 matching bases). The source material was peripheral blood mononuclear cells (PBMCs), sampled at new diagnosis, from a patient treated with antithyroid drugs. The TCR originated in a woman between 18 and 29 years old with Graves disease. Donor details come from another sample of the same person, matched by shared clones. The nucleotides are TGCGCCAGCAGACAGGGAGTAGAGACCGGGGAGCTGTTTTTT. Its coded protein is CASRQGVETGELFF.